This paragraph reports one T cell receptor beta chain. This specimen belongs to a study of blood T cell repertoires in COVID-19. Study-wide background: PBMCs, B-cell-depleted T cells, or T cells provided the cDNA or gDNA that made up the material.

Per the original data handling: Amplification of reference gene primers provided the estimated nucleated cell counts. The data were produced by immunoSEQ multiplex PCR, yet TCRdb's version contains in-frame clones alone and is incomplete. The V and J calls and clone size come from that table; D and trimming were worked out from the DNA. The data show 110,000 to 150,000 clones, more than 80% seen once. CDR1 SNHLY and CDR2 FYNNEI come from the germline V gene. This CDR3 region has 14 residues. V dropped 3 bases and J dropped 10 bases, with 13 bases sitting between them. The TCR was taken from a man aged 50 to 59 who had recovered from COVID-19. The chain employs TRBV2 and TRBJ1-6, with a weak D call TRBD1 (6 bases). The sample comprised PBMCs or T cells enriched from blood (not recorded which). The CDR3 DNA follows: TGTGCCAGCAGTGACATGACAACAGGGTCACCCCTCCACTTT. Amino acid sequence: CASSDMTTGSPLHF. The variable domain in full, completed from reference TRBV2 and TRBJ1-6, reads EPEVTQTPSHQVTQMGQEVILRCVPISNHLYFYWYRQILGQKVEFLVSFYNNEISEKSEIFDDQFSVERPDGSNFTLKIRSTKLEDSAMYFCASSDMTTGSPLHFGNGTRLTVT.